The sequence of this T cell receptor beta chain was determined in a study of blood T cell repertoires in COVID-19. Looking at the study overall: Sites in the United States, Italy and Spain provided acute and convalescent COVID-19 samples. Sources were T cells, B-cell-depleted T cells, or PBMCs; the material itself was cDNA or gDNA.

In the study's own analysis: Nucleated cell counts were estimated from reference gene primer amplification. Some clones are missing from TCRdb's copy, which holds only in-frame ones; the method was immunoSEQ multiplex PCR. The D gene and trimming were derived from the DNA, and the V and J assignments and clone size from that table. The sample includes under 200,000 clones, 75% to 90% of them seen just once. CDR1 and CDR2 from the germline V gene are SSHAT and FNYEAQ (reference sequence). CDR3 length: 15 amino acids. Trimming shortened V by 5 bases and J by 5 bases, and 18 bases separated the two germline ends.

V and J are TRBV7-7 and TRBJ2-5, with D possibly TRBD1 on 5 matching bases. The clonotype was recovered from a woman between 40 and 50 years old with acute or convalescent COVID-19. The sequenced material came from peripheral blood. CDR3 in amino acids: CASSTIGPGSETQYF. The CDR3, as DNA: TGTGCCAGCAGCACGATAGGGCCAGGGTCGGAGACCCAGTACTTC.